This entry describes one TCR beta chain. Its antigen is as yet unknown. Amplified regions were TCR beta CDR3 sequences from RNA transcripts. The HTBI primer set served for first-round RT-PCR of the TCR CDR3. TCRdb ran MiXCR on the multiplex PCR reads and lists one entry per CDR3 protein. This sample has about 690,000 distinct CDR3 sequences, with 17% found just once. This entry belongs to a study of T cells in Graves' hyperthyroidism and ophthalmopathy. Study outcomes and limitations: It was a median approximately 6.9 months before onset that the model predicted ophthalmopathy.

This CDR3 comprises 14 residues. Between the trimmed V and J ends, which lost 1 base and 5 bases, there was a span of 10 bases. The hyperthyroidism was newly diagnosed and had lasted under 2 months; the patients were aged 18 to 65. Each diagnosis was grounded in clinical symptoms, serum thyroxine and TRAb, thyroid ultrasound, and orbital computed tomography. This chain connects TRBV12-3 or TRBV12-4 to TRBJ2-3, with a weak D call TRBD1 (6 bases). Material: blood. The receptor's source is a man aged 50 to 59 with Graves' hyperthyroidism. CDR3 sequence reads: CASSLGVGGDTQYF. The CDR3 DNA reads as TGTGCCAGCAGTTTAGGGGTAGGGGGAGATACGCAGTATTTT.